These T cell receptor beta chains were read from a single sample in a study of OX40 agonist ivuxolimab in advanced cancers. Generated by immunoSEQ multiplex PCR, the TCRdb table keeps only in-frame clones and is missing some. The sample contains fewer than 40,000 clones, 60% to 85% of which appear only once. The input for sequencing was CD4+ or CD8+ T cells sorted from blood, taken in a trial of the OX40 agonist ivuxolimab. These receptors originate from an adult with an advanced solid tumor such as melanoma, head and neck, liver or kidney cancer. Each CDR3 is given with its conserved first and last residue. D genes are given only for firm matches. Some rows mark clone size as missing; the rest say once, few, many or name a class of expanded clone.

j_call,clone_size,d_call,v_call,cdr3_aa,cdr3_nt
TRBJ1-1,-,-,TRBV28,CASSPLGTVNTEAFF,TGTGCCAGCAGTCCCTTAGGAACGGTGAACACTGAAGCTTTCTTT
TRBJ2-2,-,TRBD2,TRBV6-1,CASKTSGTKIGELFF,TGTGCCAGCAAGACTAGCGGGACGAAGATCGGGGAGCTGTTTTTT
TRBJ1-3,once,TRBD1,TRBV5-1,CASSEMTGGLGNTIYF,TGCGCCAGCAGCGAGATGACAGGGGGTCTCGGAAACACCATATATTTT
TRBJ2-2,few,-,TRBV5-4,CASSFGGHDGELFF,TGTGCCAGCAGCTTCGGGGGGCACGACGGGGAGCTGTTTTTT
TRBJ2-5,-,TRBD1,TRBV5-1,CASSLAPTGGQETQYF,TGCGCCAGCAGCTTGGCCCCGACAGGGGGGCAAGAGACCCAGTACTTC
TRBJ1-1,-,-,TRBV10-3,CAISESSGAEAFF,TGTGCCATCAGTGAGTCCTCAGGGGCTGAAGCTTTCTTT
TRBJ1-1,-,-,TRBV18,CASSPSPTEAFF,TGTGCCAGCTCACCGAGTCCCACTGAAGCTTTCTTT
TRBJ2-7,-,-,TRBV21-1,CASSLWTGSLGTYEQYF,TGTGCCAGCAGCCTCTGGACGGGATCCCTGGGGACCTACGAGCAGTACTTC
TRBJ2-6,-,TRBD1,TRBV19,CASSIPRQGSSGANVLTF,TGTGCCAGTAGTATCCCCCGACAGGGAAGTTCTGGGGCCAACGTCCTGACTTTC
TRBJ2-1,-,-,TRBV9,CASSVAGSYNEQFF,TGTGCCAGCAGCGTAGCAGGGTCCTACAATGAGCAGTTCTTC
TRBJ2-6,once,-,TRBV29-1,CSAVGRGSGANVLTF,TGCAGCGCGGTCGGACGGGGCTCTGGGGCCAACGTCCTGACTTTC
TRBJ2-5,-,TRBD1,TRBV5-1,CASSSTGSWETQYF,TGCGCCAGCAGCTCGACAGGGTCCTGGGAGACCCAGTACTTC
TRBJ1-6,-,TRBD1,TRBV6-6,CASSRGQGVRSPLHF,TGTGCCAGCAGTAGAGGACAGGGAGTACGTTCACCCCTCCACTTT
TRBJ2-1,-,TRBD1,TRBV5-1,CASFGQGARNEQFF,TGCGCCAGTTTCGGACAGGGGGCGCGGAATGAGCAGTTCTTC
TRBJ1-1,-,-,TRBV7-9,CASSLKGGGAEAFF,TGTGCCAGCAGCTTAAAGGGGGGAGGGGCTGAAGCTTTCTTT
TRBJ1-5,-,-,TRBV6-6,CASSHSRISPSIF,-
TRBJ1-4,-,-,TRBV28,CASSLDLGTNEKLFF,TGTGCCAGCAGTTTAGACCTCGGAACCAATGAAAAACTGTTTTTT
TRBJ2-7,-,TRBD2,TRBV27,CASRLRTSGLYEQYF,TGTGCCAGCAGACTCCGGACTAGCGGGTTGTACGAGCAGTACTTC
TRBJ1-4,-,-,TRBV5-4,CASSLAGAGREKLFF,TGTGCCAGCAGCTTGGCTGGGGCGGGGAGGGAAAAACTGTTTTTT
TRBJ2-2,once,-,TRBV5-4,CASSLSGTGELFF,TGTGCCAGCAGCCTGTCGGGAACCGGGGAGCTGTTTTTT
TRBJ2-3,-,-,TRBV29-1,CSVEVGEATRASTDTQYF,TGCAGCGTTGAAGTGGGAGAAGCAACAAGAGCTAGCACAGATACGCAGTATTTT
TRBJ1-6,-,-,TRBV30,CAWSLQNSPLHF,TGTGCCTGGAGCCTACAGAATTCACCCCTCCACTTT
TRBJ1-1,-,TRBD1,TRBV11-2,CASSLVNRGTEAFF,TGTGCCAGCAGCTTAGTAAACAGGGGCACTGAAGCTTTCTTT
TRBJ2-1,-,-,TRBV7-6,CASSLEGRGNEQFF,TGTGCCAGCAGCTTAGAAGGAAGAGGGAATGAGCAGTTCTTC
TRBJ2-3,-,-,TRBV10-1,CASSEGGHGDTQYF,TGCGCCAGCTCAGAGGGGGGGCATGGAGATACGCAGTATTTT
TRBJ2-7,-,-,TRBV5-1,CASSPAAGSYEQYF,TGCGCCAGCAGCCCTGCAGCGGGTTCCTACGAGCAGTACTTC
TRBJ1-5,-,-,TRBV6-5,CASSYSKEQPQHF,TGTGCCAGCAGTTACTCGAAGGAACAGCCCCAGCATTTT
TRBJ2-1,-,-,TRBV6-6,CAAGQGLHEQFF,TGTGCCGCCGGGCAGGGTCTACATGAGCAGTTCTTC
TRBJ1-2,-,-,TRBV7-2,CASSLGGLYGYTF,TGTGCCAGCAGCTTAGGGGGGCTTTATGGCTACACCTTC
TRBJ1-4,once,-,TRBV7-2,CASSPRPAATNEKLFF,TGTGCCAGCAGCCCTCGTCCTGCCGCAACTAATGAAAAACTGTTTTTT
TRBJ2-5,-,-,TRBV5-1,CASSLQGFGETQYF,TGCGCCAGCAGCTTGCAGGGGTTCGGAGAGACCCAGTACTTC
TRBJ1-1,-,TRBD1,TRBV11-2,CASSHRDRLNTEAFF,TGTGCCAGCAGCCACCGGGACAGACTGAACACTGAAGCTTTCTTT
TRBJ1-5,few,-,TRBV28,CASSLPRTPQPQHF,TGTGCCAGCAGTTTACCAAGGACACCTCAGCCCCAGCATTTT
TRBJ1-5,medium-sized,-,TRBV5-6,CASSLEGGINQPQHF,TGTGCCAGCAGCTTGGAAGGAGGGATAAATCAGCCCCAGCATTTT
TRBJ1-1,-,-,TRBV5-1,CASSLYGVNTEAFF,TGCGCCAGCAGCTTGTACGGGGTCAACACTGAAGCTTTCTTT
TRBJ2-5,-,TRBD1,TRBV15,CATNTGVWEETQYF,TGTGCCACCAACACAGGGGTTTGGGAGGAGACCCAGTACTTC
TRBJ2-7,-,-,TRBV6-4,CASSGQIGRSSYEQYF,TGTGCCAGCAGTGGCCAGATCGGGAGATCCTCCTACGAGCAGTACTTC
TRBJ2-7,once,TRBD2,TRBV7-2,CASSPTSGRPFSYEQYF,TGTGCCAGCAGCCCCACTAGCGGGAGGCCCTTTTCCTACGAGCAGTACTTC
TRBJ2-7,-,-,TRBV30,CAWTKFRGSYEQYF,TGTGCCTGGACAAAATTTCGAGGGTCGTACGAGCAGTACTTC
TRBJ2-2,-,-,TRBV30,CAWSVSFRPNTGELFF,TGTGCCTGGAGTGTAAGCTTCAGGCCGAACACCGGGGAGCTGTTTTTT
TRBJ2-5,-,-,TRBV7-2,CASSLAPPKTVETQYF,TGTGCCAGCAGCTTAGCCCCTCCTAAGACAGTTGAGACCCAGTACTTC
TRBJ2-7,-,TRBD2,TRBV19,CASSVAGKWYEQYF,TGTGCCAGTAGTGTAGCGGGAAAATGGTACGAGCAGTACTTC
TRBJ1-2,-,TRBD1,TRBV28,CASNLQGASGYTF,TGTGCCAGCAATCTACAGGGGGCGAGTGGCTACACCTTC
TRBJ1-1,-,-,TRBV7-2,CASSLLQGTEAFF,TGTGCCAGCAGCTTACTTCAGGGAACTGAAGCTTTCTTT
TRBJ2-7,-,TRBD1,TRBV28,CASRQWSGQGSYEQYF,TGTGCCAGCAGACAATGGTCCGGACAGGGGTCCTACGAGCAGTACTTC
TRBJ2-1,-,-,TRBV6-1,CASIGPEYNEQFF,TGTGCCAGCATTGGACCGGAGTACAATGAGCAGTTCTTC
TRBJ2-7,-,-,TRBV30,CACRVRRWTYEQYF,TGTGCCTGCAGGGTGAGACGGTGGACCTACGAGCAGTACTTC
TRBJ1-1,-,TRBD1,TRBV11-1,CASSPDRGTNTEAFF,TGTGCCAGCAGCCCGGACAGGGGTACGAACACTGAAGCTTTCTTT
TRBJ2-3,once,-,TRBV11-3,CASSSFGTDTQYF,TGTGCCAGCAGCTCTTTCGGGACAGATACGCAGTATTTT
TRBJ2-7,-,TRBD2,TRBV5-1,CASSPIAGGPLSYEQYF,TGCGCCAGCAGCCCTATAGCGGGAGGGCCCCTCTCCTACGAGCAGTACTTC
TRBJ2-7,-,-,TRBV10-2,CASSETTSSYEQYF,TGCGCCAGCAGTGAGACGACTAGTAGCTACGAGCAGTACTTC
TRBJ1-2,-,-,TRBV7-9,CASRARGYTF,TGTGCCAGCCGCGCTCGGGGCTACACCTTC
TRBJ2-7,-,TRBD1,TRBV23-1,CASSQPGPGQGMREQYF,TGCGCCAGCAGTCAACCCGGACCGGGACAGGGGATGAGAGAGCAGTACTTC